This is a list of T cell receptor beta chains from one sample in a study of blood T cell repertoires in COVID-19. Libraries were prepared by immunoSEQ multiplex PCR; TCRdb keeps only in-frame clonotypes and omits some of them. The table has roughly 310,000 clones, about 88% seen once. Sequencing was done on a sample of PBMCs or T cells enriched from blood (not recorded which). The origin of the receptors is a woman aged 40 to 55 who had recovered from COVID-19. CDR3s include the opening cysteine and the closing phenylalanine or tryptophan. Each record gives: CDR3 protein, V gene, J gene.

CDR3 protein: CASSLGQGAPLRGYTF
V gene: TRBV5-1
J gene: TRBJ1-2

CDR3 protein: CASSALDRGKSRTGELFF
V gene: TRBV9
J gene: TRBJ2-2

CDR3 protein: CASTPMAGMNTEAFF
V gene: TRBV3-1/TRBV3-2
J gene: TRBJ1-1

CDR3 protein: CASSSLIRDMYGYTF
V gene: TRBV13
J gene: TRBJ1-2

CDR3 protein: CASSEVNRGDTQYF
V gene: TRBV2
J gene: TRBJ2-3

CDR3 protein: CASSPAGELNGYTF
V gene: TRBV7-2
J gene: TRBJ1-2

CDR3 protein: CASSPDRIAKNIQYF
V gene: TRBV7-2
J gene: TRBJ2-4

CDR3 protein: CASSQDRLAGYQETQYF
V gene: TRBV3-1/TRBV3-2
J gene: TRBJ2-5

CDR3 protein: CASSMDLPSTDTQYF
V gene: TRBV5-6
J gene: TRBJ2-3

CDR3 protein: CASSEGQLYGYTF
V gene: TRBV18
J gene: TRBJ1-2

CDR3 protein: CAITPDRVVHEQYF
V gene: TRBV10-3
J gene: TRBJ2-7

CDR3 protein: CASSIARDTEAFF
V gene: TRBV19
J gene: TRBJ1-1

CDR3 protein: CASSPQGTNTEAFF
V gene: TRBV18
J gene: TRBJ1-1

CDR3 protein: CASSEVGRQETQYF
V gene: TRBV10-2
J gene: TRBJ2-5

CDR3 protein: CASSKGQGVHTQYF
V gene: TRBV28
J gene: TRBJ2-3

CDR3 protein: CASRQGRVTGELFF
V gene: TRBV5-8
J gene: TRBJ2-2

CDR3 protein: CASSLQAGVGTDTQYF
V gene: TRBV7-2
J gene: TRBJ2-3

CDR3 protein: CASKLGLAEGYEQYF
V gene: TRBV2
J gene: TRBJ2-7

CDR3 protein: CASSLTQTPCEQYF
V gene: TRBV7-9
J gene: TRBJ2-7

CDR3 protein: CASRGGGIGAAFF
V gene: TRBV5-6
J gene: TRBJ1-1

CDR3 protein: CASSPDREYVGEQFF
V gene: TRBV5-1
J gene: TRBJ2-1

CDR3 protein: CASSETGGLDYEQYF
V gene: TRBV2
J gene: TRBJ2-7

CDR3 protein: CASSLTSGYNEQFF
V gene: TRBV7-9
J gene: TRBJ2-1

CDR3 protein: CASSFNQGADGYTF
V gene: TRBV11-3
J gene: TRBJ1-2

CDR3 protein: CASSAYGQLNYGYTF
V gene: TRBV5-4
J gene: TRBJ1-2

CDR3 protein: CASSIRSGELFF
V gene: TRBV19
J gene: TRBJ2-2

CDR3 protein: CASSQAKSGPSYNEQFF
V gene: TRBV3-1/TRBV3-2
J gene: TRBJ2-1

CDR3 protein: CASSSHGGQARGYTF
V gene: TRBV28
J gene: TRBJ1-2

CDR3 protein: CASSIGGRTEAFF
V gene: TRBV7-3
J gene: TRBJ1-1

CDR3 protein: CASSLRGRNGYTF
V gene: TRBV28
J gene: TRBJ1-2

CDR3 protein: CASTRGRGIQAGTEAFF
V gene: TRBV10-2
J gene: TRBJ1-1

CDR3 protein: CASSLAGGARNQPQHF
V gene: TRBV28
J gene: TRBJ1-5

CDR3 protein: CASSSSRDYGYTF
V gene: TRBV7-2
J gene: TRBJ1-2

CDR3 protein: CASSLRGLGGNTIYF
V gene: TRBV28
J gene: TRBJ1-3

CDR3 protein: CASSRGTSGAYTDTQYF
V gene: TRBV28
J gene: TRBJ2-3

CDR3 protein: CSVGDRGTEAFF
V gene: TRBV29-1
J gene: TRBJ1-1

CDR3 protein: CASSLAGGLTNEKLFF
V gene: TRBV5-6
J gene: TRBJ1-4

CDR3 protein: CASSWDRGYTF
V gene: TRBV2
J gene: TRBJ1-2

CDR3 protein: CASSLSQVYEQYF
V gene: TRBV28
J gene: TRBJ2-7

CDR3 protein: CASSLDPSVTPLHF
V gene: TRBV7-3
J gene: TRBJ1-6

CDR3 protein: CASIERKEQFF
V gene: TRBV2
J gene: TRBJ2-1

CDR3 protein: CASSWGLAGGQTQYF
V gene: TRBV7-6
J gene: TRBJ2-5

CDR3 protein: CASSLGTGSYNEQFF
V gene: TRBV5-1
J gene: TRBJ2-1

CDR3 protein: CASSFGQDGNTIYF
V gene: TRBV5-1
J gene: TRBJ1-3

CDR3 protein: CSAEGLPTNEQFF
V gene: TRBV29-1
J gene: TRBJ2-1

CDR3 protein: CASSPQGDSPLHF
V gene: TRBV19
J gene: TRBJ1-6

CDR3 protein: CASSLGGAGTGYNQPQHF
V gene: TRBV5-4
J gene: TRBJ1-5

CDR3 protein: CASSQGSVANEAFF
V gene: TRBV4-3
J gene: TRBJ1-1

CDR3 protein: CAWSEGSGATDTQYF
V gene: TRBV30
J gene: TRBJ2-3

CDR3 protein: CASSPRDYLEDGQYF
V gene: TRBV5-1
J gene: TRBJ2-7

CDR3 protein: CASSLARNTEAFF
V gene: TRBV7-8
J gene: TRBJ1-1

CDR3 protein: CASMPGNTEAFF
V gene: TRBV25-1
J gene: TRBJ1-1

CDR3 protein: CASSFPPNRDRVDYTF
V gene: TRBV5-6
J gene: TRBJ1-2

CDR3 protein: CATSRRAGADTQYF
V gene: TRBV15
J gene: TRBJ2-3

CDR3 protein: CASSIYRSEQFF
V gene: TRBV19
J gene: TRBJ2-1